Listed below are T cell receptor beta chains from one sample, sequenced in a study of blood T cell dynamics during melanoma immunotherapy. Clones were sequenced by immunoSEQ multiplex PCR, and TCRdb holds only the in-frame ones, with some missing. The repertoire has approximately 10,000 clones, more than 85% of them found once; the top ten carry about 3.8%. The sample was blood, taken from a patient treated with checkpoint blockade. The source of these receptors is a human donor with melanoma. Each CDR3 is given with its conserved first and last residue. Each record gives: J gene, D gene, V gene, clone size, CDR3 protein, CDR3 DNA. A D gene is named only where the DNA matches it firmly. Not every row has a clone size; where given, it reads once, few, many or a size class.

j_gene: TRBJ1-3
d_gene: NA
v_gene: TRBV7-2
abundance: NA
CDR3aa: CASSKDRSSGNTIYF
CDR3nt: TGTGCCAGCAGCAAAGACAGGAGCTCTGGAAACACCATATATTTT

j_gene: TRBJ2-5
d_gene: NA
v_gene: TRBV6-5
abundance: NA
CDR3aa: CASSLRGAKETQYF
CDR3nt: TGTGCCAGCAGCTTAAGGGGGGCGAAAGAGACCCAGTACTTC

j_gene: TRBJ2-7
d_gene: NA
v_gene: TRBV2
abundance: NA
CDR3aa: CASRREGFSYEQYF
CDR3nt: TGTGCCAGCAGGAGGGAAGGCTTCTCCTACGAGCAGTACTTC

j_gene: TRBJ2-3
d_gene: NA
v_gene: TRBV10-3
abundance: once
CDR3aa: CAISELAADTQYF
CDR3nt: TGTGCCATCAGTGAATTAGCAGCAGATACGCAGTATTTT

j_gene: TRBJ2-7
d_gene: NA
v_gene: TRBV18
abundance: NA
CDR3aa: CASSQRGVLYEQYF
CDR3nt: TGTGCCAGCTCACAACGCGGGGTCCTATACGAGCAGTACTTC

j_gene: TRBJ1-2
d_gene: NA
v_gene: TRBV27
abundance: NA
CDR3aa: CASSSLRQGYTF
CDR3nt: TGTGCCAGCAGCTCACTCCGGCAGGGCTACACCTTC

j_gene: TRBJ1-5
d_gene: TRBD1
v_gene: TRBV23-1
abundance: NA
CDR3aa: CASTLIAGTGDRGCQPQHF
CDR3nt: TGCGCCAGCACCCTAATCGCCGGGACAGGGGATAGAGGATGTCAGCCCCAGCATTTT

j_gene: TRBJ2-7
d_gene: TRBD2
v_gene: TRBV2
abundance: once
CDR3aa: CASKGGTSGSYEQYF
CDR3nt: TGTGCCAGCAAAGGGGGGACTAGCGGCTCCTACGAGCAGTACTTC

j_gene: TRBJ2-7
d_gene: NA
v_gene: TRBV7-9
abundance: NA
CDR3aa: CASSSHPYQGNYEQYF
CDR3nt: TGTGCCAGCAGCTCTCACCCTTATCAGGGAAACTACGAGCAGTACTTC

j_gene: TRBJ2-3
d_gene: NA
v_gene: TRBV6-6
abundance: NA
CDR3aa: CASRPLADTQYF
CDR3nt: TGTGCCAGCAGGCCCCTGGCGGATACGCAGTATTTT

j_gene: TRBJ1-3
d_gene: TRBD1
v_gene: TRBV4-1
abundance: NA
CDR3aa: CASSRNRGSDGNTIYF
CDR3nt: TGCGCCAGCAGCCGAAACAGGGGTTCGGACGGAAACACCATATATTTT

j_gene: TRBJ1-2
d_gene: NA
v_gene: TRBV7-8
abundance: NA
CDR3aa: CASSLRGNDGYTF
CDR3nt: TGTGCCAGCAGCTTAAGGGGAAATGACGGCTACACCTTC

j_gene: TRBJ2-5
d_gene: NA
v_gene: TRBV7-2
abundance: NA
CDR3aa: CASSLERSRNQYF
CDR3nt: TGTGCCAGCAGCTTAGAGAGGTCGCGAAACCAGTACTTC

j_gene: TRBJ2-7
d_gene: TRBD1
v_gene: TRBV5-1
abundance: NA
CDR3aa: CASSYGQVGSYEQYF
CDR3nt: TGCGCCAGCAGCTATGGACAGGTTGGCTCCTACGAGCAGTACTTC

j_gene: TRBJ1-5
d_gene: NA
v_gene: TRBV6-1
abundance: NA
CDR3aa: CASRYSDGGQPQHF
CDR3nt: TGTGCCAGCAGATACAGTGATGGTGGGCAGCCCCAGCATTTT

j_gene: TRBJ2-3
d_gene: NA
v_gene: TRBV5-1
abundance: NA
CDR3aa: CASSFTDTQYF
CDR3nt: TGCGCCAGCAGCTTCACAGATACGCAGTATTTT

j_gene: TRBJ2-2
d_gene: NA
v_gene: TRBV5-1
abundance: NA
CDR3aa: CASSPDSTNTGELFF
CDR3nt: TGCGCCAGCAGCCCGGACAGCACGAACACCGGGGAGCTGTTTTTT

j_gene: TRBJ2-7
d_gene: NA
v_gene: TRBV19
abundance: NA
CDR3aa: CASSPAGNSYEQYF
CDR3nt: TGTGCCAGTAGTCCGGCAGGGAACTCCTACGAGCAGTACTTC

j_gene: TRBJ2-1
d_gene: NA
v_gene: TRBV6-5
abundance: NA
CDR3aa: CASTSQGVLYNEQFF
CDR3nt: TGTGCCAGCACTTCGCAGGGAGTTCTTTACAATGAGCAGTTCTTC

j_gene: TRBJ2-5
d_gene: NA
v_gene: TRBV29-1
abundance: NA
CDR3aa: CSVEGLLKETQYF
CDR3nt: TGCAGCGTCGAAGGACTATTGAAAGAGACCCAGTACTTC

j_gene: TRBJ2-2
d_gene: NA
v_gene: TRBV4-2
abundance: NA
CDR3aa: CASSQSPLNTGELFF
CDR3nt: TGTGCCAGCAGCCAATCTCCTTTGAACACCGGGGAGCTGTTTTTT

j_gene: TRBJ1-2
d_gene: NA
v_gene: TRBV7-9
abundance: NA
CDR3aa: CASSHTEVNGYTF
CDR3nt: TGTGCCAGCAGCCACACGGAGGTAAATGGCTACACCTTC

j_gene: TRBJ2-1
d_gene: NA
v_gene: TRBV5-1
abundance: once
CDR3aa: CASSLGTASDWGDEQFF
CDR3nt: TGCGCCAGCAGCTTGGGGACAGCTTCGGACTGGGGCGATGAGCAGTTCTTC

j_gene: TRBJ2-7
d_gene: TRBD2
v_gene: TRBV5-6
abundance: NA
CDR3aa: CASSQLAGGTYEQYF
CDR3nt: TGTGCCAGCAGCCAGCTGGCGGGAGGGACCTACGAGCAGTACTTC

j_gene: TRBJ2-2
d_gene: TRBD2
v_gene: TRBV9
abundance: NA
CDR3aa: CASSDGSGSAGELFF
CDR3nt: TGTGCCAGCAGCGATGGGAGCGGGAGCGCCGGGGAGCTGTTTTTT

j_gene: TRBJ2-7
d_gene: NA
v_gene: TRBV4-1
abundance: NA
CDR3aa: CASSPYMDLRSSYEQYF
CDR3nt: TGCGCCAGCAGCCCCTACATGGACCTACGAAGCTCCTACGAGCAGTACTTC

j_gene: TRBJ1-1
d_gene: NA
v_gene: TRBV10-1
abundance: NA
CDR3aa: CASSPSRESTEAFF
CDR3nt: TGCGCCAGCAGCCCCAGCAGGGAGTCCACTGAAGCTTTCTTT

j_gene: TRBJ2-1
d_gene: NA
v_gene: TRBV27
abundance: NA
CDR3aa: CASSILGGPNNEQFF
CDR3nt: TGTGCCAGCAGTATACTAGGAGGGCCTAACAATGAGCAGTTCTTC

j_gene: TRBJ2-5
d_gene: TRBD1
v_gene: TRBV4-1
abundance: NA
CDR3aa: CASSQNRGPVVRTQYF
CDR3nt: TGCGCCAGCAGCCAAAACAGGGGCCCGGTGGTCCGGACCCAGTACTTC

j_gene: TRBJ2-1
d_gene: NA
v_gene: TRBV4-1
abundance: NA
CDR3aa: CASSQGPRPFDEQFF
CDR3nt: TGCGCCAGCAGCCAAGGACCCCGCCCTTTCGATGAGCAGTTCTTC

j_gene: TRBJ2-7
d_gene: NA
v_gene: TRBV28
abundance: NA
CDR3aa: CASSKTRNHEQYF
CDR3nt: TGTGCCAGCAGTAAGACTAGGAACCACGAGCAGTACTTC

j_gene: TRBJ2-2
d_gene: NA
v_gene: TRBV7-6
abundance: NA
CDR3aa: CASSLFGSVNTGELFF
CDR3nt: TGTGCCAGCAGCTTATTTGGTAGCGTTAACACCGGGGAGCTGTTTTTT

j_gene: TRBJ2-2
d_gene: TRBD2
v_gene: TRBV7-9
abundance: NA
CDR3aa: CASSKTGRVSAGELFF
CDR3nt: TGTGCCAGCAGCAAAACCGGGAGGGTAAGCGCCGGGGAGCTGTTTTTT

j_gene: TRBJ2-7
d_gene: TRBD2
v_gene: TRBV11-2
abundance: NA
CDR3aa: CASSDRRLAGGSHYEQYF
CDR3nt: TGTGCCAGCAGCGACCGCAGGCTAGCGGGAGGGAGCCACTACGAGCAGTACTTC

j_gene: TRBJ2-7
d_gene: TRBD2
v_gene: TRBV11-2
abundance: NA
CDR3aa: CASSLAGGASYEQYF
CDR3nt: TGTGCCAGCAGCTTAGCGGGAGGTGCCTCCTACGAGCAGTACTTC

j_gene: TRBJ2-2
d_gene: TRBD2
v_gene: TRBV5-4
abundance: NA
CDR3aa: CASSAGLAVNTGELFF
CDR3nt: TGTGCCAGCAGCGCGGGACTAGCGGTTAACACCGGGGAGCTGTTTTTT

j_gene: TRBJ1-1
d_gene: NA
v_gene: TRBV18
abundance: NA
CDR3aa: CASSDLRGARQNTEAFF
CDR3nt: TGTGCCAGCTCCGATCTCCGGGGGGCGAGACAGAACACTGAAGCTTTCTTT

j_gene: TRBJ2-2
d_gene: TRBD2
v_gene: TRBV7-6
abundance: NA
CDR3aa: CASSFSLREAYTGELFF
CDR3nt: TGTGCCAGCAGCTTTTCTCTGCGGGAGGCCTACACCGGGGAGCTGTTTTTT

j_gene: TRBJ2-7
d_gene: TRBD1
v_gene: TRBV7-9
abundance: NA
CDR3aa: CASSYPGQGSYEQYF
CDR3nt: TGTGCCAGCAGTTACCCGGGACAGGGCTCCTACGAGCAGTACTTC

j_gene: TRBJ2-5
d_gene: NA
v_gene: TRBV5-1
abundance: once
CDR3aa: CASSFQETQYF
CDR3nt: TGCGCCAGCAGCTTCCAAGAGACCCAGTACTTC

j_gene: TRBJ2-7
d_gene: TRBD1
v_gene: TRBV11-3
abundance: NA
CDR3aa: CASSLGGQSYEQYF
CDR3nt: TGTGCCAGCAGCTTAGGGGGACAGTCCTACGAGCAGTACTTC

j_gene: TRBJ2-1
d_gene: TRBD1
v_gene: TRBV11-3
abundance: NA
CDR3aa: CASSSGQGSYNEQFF
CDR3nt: TGTGCCAGCAGCTCCGGACAGGGGTCCTACAATGAGCAGTTCTTC

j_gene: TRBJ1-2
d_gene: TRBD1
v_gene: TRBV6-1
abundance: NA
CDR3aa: CASRPGQGTGGYTF
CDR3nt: TGTGCCAGCAGGCCGGGACAGGGGACGGGGGGCTACACCTTC

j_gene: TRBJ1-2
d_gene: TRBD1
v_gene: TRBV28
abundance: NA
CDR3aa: CASSLGQGVYGYTF
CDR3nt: TGTGCCAGCAGTTTGGGACAGGGAGTATATGGCTACACCTTC

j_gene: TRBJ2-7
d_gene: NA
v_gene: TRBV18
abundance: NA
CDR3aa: CASSPERPPHYEQYF
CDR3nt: TGTGCCAGCTCACCGGAGCGTCCTCCTCACTACGAGCAGTACTTC

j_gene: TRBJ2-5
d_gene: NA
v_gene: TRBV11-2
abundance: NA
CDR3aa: CASTPPQALETQYF
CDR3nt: TGTGCCAGCACCCCCCCCCAGGCTTTGGAGACCCAGTACTTC

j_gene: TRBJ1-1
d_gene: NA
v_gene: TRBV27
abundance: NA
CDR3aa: CASSSNRNTEAFF
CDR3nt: TGTGCCAGCAGTTCGAACAGGAACACTGAAGCTTTCTTT

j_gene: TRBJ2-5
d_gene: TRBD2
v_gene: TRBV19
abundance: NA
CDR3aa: CASSMGTSPETQYF
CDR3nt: TGTGCCAGTAGTATGGGGACTAGTCCGGAGACCCAGTACTTC

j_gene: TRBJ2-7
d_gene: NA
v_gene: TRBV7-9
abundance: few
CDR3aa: CASSLGGAVAEQYF
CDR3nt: TGTGCCAGCAGCTTAGGAGGAGCCGTGGCCGAGCAGTACTTC

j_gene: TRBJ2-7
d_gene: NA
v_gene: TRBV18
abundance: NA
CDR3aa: CASFFGASYEQYF
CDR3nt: TGTGCCAGCTTCTTCGGGGCCAGCTACGAGCAGTACTTC